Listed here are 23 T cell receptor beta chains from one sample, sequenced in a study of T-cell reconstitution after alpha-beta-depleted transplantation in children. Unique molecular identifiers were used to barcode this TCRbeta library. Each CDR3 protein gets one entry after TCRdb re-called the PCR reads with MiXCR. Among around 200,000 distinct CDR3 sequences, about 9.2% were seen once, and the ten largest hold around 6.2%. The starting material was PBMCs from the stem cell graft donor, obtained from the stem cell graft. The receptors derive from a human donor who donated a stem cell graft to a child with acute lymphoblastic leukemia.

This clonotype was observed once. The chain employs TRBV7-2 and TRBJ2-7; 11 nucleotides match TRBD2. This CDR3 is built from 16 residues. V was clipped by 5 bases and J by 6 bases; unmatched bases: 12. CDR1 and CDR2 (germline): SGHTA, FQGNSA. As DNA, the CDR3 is TGTGCCAGCAGCCTACAACCGGGACTAGCGGCCGGCGAGCAGTACTTC. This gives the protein CASSLQPGLAAGEQYF.

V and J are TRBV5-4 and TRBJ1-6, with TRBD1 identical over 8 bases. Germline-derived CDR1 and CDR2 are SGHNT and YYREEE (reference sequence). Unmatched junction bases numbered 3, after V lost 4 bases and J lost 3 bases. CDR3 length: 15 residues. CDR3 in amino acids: CASSPTGGYNSPLHF. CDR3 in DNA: TGTGCCAGCAGCCCCACAGGGGGCTATAATTCACCCCTCCACTTT.

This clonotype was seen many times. Here the CDR3 reads CASSLRGVGNQPQHF. The CDR3 DNA reads as TGTGCCAGCAGTTTACGCGGGGTTGGCAATCAGCCCCAGCATTTT. This chain uses TRBV12-3 or TRBV12-4 with TRBJ1-5; D gene ambiguous. CDR3 size: 15 residues. V lost 2 bases, J lost 2 bases, and 10 bases lay in between.

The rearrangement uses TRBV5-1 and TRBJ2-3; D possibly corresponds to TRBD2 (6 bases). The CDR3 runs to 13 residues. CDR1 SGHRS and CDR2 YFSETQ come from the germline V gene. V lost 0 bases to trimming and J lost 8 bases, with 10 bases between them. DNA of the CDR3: TGCGCCAGCAGCTTGGCGGGGGACGCTACGCAGTATTTT. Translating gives CASSLAGDATQYF.

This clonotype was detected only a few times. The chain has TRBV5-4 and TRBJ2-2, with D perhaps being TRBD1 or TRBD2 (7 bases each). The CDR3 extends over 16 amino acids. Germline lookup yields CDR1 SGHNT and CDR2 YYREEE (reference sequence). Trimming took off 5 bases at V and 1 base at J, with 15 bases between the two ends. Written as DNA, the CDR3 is TGTGCCAGCAGTTCCCTCAGGGGGGGGAACACCGGGGAGCTGTTTTTT. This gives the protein CASSSLRGGNTGELFF. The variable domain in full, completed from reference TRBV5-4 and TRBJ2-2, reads ETGVTQSPTHLIKTRGQQVTLRCSSQSGHNTVSWYQQALGQGPQFIFQYYREEENGRGNFPPRFSGLQFPNYSSELNVNALELDDSALYLCASSSLRGGNTGELFFGEGSRLTVL.

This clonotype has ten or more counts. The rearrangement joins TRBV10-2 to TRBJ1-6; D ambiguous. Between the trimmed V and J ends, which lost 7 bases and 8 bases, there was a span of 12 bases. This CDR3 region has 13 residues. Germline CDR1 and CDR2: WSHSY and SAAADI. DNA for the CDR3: TGCGCCAGCATGGAAGGGTGGGATTCACCCCTCCACTTT. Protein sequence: CASMEGWDSPLHF.

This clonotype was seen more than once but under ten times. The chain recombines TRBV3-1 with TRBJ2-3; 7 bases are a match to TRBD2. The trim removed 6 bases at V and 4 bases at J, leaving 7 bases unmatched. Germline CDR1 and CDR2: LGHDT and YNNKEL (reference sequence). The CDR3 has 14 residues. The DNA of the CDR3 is TGTGCCAGCAGTCCTACTAGCGTTGCAGATACGCAGTATTTT. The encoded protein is CASSPTSVADTQYF.

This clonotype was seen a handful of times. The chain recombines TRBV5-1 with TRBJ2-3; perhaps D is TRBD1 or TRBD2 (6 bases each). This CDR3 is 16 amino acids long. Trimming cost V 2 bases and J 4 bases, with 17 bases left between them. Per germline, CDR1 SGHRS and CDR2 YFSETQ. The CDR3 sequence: CASSFSGGGGADTQYF. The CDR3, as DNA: TGCGCCAGCAGCTTCTCCGGAGGGGGTGGGGCAGATACGCAGTATTTT.

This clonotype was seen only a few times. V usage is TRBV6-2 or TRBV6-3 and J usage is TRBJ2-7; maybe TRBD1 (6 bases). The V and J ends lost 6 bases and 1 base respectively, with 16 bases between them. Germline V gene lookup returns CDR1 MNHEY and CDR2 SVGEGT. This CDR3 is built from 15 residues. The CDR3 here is CASRIRQASSYEQYF. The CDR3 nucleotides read TGTGCCAGCAGGATTAGACAGGCCTCTTCCTACGAGCAGTACTTC.

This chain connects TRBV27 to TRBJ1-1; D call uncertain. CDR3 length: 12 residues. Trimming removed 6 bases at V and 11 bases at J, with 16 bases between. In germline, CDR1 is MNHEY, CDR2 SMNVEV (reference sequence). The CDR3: CASSRLGVGAFF. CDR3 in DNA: TGTGCCAGCAGCCGACTCGGGGTCGGGGCTTTCTTT.

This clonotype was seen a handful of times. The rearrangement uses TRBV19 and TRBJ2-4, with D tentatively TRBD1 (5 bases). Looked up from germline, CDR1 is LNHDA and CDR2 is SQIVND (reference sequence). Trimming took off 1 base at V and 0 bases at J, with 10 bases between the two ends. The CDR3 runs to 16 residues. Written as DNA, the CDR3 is TGTGCCAGTAGTATAGGACAGAACTTAGCCAAAAACATTCAGTACTTC. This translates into CASSIGQNLAKNIQYF. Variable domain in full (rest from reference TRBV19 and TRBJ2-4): DGGITQSPKYLFRKEGQNVTLSCEQNLNHDAMYWYRQDPGQGLRLIYYSQIVNDFQKGDIAEGYSVSREKKESFPLTVTSAQKNPTAFYLCASSIGQNLAKNIQYFGAGTRLSVL.

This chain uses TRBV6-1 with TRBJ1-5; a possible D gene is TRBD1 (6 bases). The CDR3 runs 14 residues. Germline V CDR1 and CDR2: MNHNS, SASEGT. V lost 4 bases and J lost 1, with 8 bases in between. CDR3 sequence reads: CASSGGLSNQPQHF. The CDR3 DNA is TGTGCCAGCAGTGGGGGGCTGAGCAATCAGCCCCAGCATTTT.

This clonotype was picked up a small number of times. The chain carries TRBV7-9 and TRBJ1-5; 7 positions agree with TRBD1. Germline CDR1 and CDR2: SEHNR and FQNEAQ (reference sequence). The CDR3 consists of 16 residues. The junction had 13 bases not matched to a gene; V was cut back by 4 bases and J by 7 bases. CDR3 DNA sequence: TGTGCCAGCAGCTCCCCGGCAGGGGGTACCGGGCAGCCCCAGCATTTT. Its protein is CASSSPAGGTGQPQHF.

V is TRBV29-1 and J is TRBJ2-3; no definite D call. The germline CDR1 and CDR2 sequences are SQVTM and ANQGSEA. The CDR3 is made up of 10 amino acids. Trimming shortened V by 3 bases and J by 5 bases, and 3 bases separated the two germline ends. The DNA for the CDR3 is TGCAGCGTTGACCAAGATACGCAGTATTTT. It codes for CSVDQDTQYF.

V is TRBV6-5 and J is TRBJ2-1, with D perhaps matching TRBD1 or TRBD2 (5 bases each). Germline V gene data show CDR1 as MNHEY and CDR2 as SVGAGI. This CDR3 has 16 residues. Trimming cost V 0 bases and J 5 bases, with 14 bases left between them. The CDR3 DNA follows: TGTGCCAGCAGTTACTCGAGGGGCGTCAAAAACAATGAGCAGTTCTTC. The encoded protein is CASSYSRGVKNNEQFF.

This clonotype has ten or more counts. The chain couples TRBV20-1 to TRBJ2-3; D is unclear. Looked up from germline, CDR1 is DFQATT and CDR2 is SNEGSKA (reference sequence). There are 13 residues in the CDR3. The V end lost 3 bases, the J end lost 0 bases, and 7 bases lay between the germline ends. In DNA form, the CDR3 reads TGCAGTGCTAGGGTATTGAGCACAGATACGCAGTATTTT. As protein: CSARVLSTDTQYF.

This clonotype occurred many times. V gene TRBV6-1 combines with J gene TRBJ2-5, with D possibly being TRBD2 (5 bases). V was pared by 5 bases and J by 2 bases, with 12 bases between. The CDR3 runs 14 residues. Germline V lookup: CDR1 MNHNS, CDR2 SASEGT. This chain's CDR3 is CASSRGRGQETQYF. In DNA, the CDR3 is TGTGCCAGCAGTCGAGGTCGGGGACAAGAGACCCAGTACTTC.

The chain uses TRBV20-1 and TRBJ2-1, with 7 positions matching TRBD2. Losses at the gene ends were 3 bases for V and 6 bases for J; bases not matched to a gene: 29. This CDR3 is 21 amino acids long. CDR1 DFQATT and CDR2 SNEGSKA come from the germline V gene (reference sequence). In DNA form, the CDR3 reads TGCAGTGCTAGTTGGGCTAGCGGACTACGTCCGCCCCAGAATGAGGGCAATGAGCAGTTCTTC. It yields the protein CSASWASGLRPPQNEGNEQFF.

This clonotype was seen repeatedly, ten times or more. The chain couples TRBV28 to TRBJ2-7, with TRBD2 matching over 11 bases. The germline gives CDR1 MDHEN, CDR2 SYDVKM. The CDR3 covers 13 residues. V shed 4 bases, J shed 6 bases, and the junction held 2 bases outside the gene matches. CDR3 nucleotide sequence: TGTGCCAGCAGTTCCGGACTAGCGGGCGAGCAGTACTTC. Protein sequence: CASSSGLAGEQYF.

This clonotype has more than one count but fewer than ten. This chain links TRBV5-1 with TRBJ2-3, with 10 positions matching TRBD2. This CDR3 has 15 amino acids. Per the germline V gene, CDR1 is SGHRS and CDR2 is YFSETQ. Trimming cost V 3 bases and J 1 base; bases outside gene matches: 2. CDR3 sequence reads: CASSSSGGRTDTQYF. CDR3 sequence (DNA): TGCGCCAGCAGCTCTAGCGGGGGCCGCACAGATACGCAGTATTTT. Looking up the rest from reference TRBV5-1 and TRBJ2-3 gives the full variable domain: KAGVTQTPRYLIKTRGQQVTLSCSPISGHRSVSWYQQTPGQGLQFLFEYFSETQRNKGNFPGRFSGRQFSNSRSEMNVSTLELGDSALYLCASSSSGGRTDTQYFGPGTRLTVL.

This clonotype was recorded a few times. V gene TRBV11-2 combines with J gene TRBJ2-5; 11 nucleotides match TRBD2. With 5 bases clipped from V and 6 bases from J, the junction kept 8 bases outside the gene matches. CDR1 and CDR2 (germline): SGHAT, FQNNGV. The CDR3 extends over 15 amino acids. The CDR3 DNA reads TGTGCCAGCAGCCTGGGACTAGCGGATGGGAAGACCCAGTACTTC. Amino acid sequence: CASSLGLADGKTQYF.

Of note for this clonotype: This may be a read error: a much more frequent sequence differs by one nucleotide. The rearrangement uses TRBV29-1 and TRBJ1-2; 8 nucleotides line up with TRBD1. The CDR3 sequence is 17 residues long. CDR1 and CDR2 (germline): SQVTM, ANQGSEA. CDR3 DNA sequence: TGCTGCGTCGTCCACAAGGGCGGAACAGGGACAGGCTATGGCTACACCTTC. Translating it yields CCVVHKGGTGTGYGYTF.

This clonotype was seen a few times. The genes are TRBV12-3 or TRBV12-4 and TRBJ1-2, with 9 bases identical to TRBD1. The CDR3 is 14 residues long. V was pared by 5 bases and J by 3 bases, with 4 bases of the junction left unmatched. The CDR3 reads CASSRQGGDYGYTF. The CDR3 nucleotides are TGTGCCAGCAGTCGACAGGGGGGAGACTATGGCTACACCTTC.